This T cell receptor (beta chain) derives from a study of Ad26.COV2.S vaccination and SARS-CoV-2 variants. Study-level findings and limits: Comparable non-spike TCR breadth was observed in vaccine and placebo recipients. It was reported that spike-specific CD8+ and CD4+ T cell responses were substantially broad after vaccination.

The CDR3 loop spans 15 amino acids. V gave up 0 bases and J gave up 7 bases, with 15 bases separating them. The germline gives CDR1 MNHEY, CDR2 SVGAGI. Produced via immunoSEQ multiplex PCR; TCRdb's table is partial and in-frame only. This table has 300,000 to 400,000 clones, about 90% appearing once. Concerning this clone itself: What it recognizes is unknown.

The source of this sequence is a human donor who had recovered from COVID-19. The J gene is TRBJ1-2, the V gene TRBV6-5; a weak D match, TRBD1 (5 bases). This specimen consisted of peripheral blood, obtained after recovery from COVID-19. CDR3 amino acids: CASSYSAGFLFGYTF. CDR3 nucleotide sequence: TGTGCCAGCAGTTACTCGGCAGGGTTCTTGTTTGGCTACACCTTC.